This T cell receptor (beta chain) was captured by sequencing in a study of blood T cell repertoires in COVID-19. Participants, about 18 to 95 years old, spanned fewer than 25 US areas. Using immunoSEQ multiplex PCR, the repertoire was profiled, and TCRdb retains in-frame clones only, with some absent. The data show around 150,000 clones, approximately 80% seen once. The germline V gene encodes CDR1 MDHEN and CDR2 SYDVKM. V was pared by 3 bases and J by 6 bases, with 15 bases between. The CDR3 spans 16 residues. Sequencing was performed on PBMCs or T cells enriched from blood (not recorded which). The receptor was isolated from a woman aged 35 to 49 who had recovered from COVID-19. The rearrangement uses TRBV28 and TRBJ1-6; D is possibly TRBD1 (6 bases). The CDR3 sequence: CASSFEGDYGNSPLHF. CDR3 in DNA: TGTGCCAGCAGTTTTGAGGGGGACTATGGTAATTCACCCCTCCACTTT.